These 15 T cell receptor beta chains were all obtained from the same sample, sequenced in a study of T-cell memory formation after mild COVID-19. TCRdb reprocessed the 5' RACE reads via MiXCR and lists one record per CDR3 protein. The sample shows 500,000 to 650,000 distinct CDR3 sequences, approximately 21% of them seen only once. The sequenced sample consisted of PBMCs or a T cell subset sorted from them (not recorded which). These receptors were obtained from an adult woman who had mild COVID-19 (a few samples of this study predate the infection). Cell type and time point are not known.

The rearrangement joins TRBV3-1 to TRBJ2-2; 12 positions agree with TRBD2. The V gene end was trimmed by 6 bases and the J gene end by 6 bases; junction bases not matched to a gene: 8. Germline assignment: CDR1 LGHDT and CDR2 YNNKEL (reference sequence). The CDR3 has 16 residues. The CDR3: CASRPTSGREAGELFF. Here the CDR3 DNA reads TGTGCCAGCAGACCGACTAGCGGGAGAGAGGCCGGGGAGCTGTTTTTT.

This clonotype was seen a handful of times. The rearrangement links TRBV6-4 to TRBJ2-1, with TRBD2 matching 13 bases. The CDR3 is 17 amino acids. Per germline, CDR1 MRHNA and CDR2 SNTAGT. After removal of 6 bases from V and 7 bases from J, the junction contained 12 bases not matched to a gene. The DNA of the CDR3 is TGTGCCAGCAGAAGGACTGGGACTAGCGGGGTTTCAAATGAGCAGTTCTTC. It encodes CASRRTGTSGVSNEQFF.

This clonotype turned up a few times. CDR3 loop: CATRRGGEAFF. The CDR3, as DNA: TGTGCCACCAGACGGGGAGGGGAAGCTTTCTTT. The chain couples TRBV24-1 to TRBJ1-1; no firm D call. The V end lost 7 bases, the J end lost 8 bases, and 10 bases lay between the germline ends. This CDR3 region has 11 residues. In germline, CDR1 is KGHDR, CDR2 SFDVKD.

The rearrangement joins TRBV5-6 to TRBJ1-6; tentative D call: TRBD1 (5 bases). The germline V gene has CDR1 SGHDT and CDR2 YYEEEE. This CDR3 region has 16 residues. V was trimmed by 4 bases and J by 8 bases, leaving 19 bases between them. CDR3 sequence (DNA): TGTGCCAGCAGCCGTTTGGTGGCAGGGATGGATTCACCCCTCCACTTT. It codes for CASSRLVAGMDSPLHF.

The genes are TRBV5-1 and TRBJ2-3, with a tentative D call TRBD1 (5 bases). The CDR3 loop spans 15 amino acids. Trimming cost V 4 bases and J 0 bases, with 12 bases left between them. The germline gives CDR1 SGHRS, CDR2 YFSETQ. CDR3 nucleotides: TGCGCCAGCAGCCCGACAGTTTATAGCACAGATACGCAGTATTTT. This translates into CASSPTVYSTDTQYF.

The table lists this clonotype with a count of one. In DNA, the CDR3 is TGTGCCAGCAGTGAGGGAGGGAGGGAGACCCAGTACTTC. Amino acid sequence: CASSEGGRETQYF. The V and J genes are TRBV25-1 and TRBJ2-5; 7 nucleotides align to TRBD2. CDR3 size: 13 residues. The germline gives CDR1 MGHDK, CDR2 SYGVNS. Trimming removed 3 bases from V and 5 bases from J; junction bases left unmatched: 3.

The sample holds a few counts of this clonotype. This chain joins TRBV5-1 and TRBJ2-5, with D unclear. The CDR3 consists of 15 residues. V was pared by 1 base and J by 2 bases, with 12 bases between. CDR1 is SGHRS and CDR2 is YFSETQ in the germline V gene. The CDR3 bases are TGCGCCAGCAGCTTGATCTCACTGACTCAAGAGACCCAGTACTTC. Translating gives CASSLISLTQETQYF.

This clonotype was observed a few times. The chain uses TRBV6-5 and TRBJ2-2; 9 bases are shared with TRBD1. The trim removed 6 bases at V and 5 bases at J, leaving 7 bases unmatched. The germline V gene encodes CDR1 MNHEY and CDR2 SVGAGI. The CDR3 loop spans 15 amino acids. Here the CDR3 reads CASSLQGARTGELFF. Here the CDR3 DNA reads TGTGCCAGCAGCCTACAGGGGGCCCGAACCGGGGAGCTGTTTTTT.

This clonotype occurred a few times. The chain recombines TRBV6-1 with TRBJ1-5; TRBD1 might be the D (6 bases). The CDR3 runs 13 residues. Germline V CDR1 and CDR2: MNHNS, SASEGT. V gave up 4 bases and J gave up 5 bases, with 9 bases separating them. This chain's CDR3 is CASSGDKYQPQHF. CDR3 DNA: TGTGCCAGCAGTGGGGACAAATATCAGCCCCAGCATTTT.

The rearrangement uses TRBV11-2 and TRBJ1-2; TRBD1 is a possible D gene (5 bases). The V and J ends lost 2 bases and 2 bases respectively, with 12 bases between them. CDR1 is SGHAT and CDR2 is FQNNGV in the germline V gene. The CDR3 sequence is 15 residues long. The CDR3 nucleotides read TGTGCCAGCAGCTTATTCTACGGGGCCAACTATGGCTACACCTTC. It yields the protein CASSLFYGANYGYTF.

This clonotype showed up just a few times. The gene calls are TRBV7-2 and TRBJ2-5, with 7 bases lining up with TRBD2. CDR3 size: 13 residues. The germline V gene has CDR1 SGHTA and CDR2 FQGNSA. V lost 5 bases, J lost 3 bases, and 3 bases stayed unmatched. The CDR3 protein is CASSRLAEETQYF. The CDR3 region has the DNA TGTGCCAGCAGCAGGCTAGCGGAAGAGACCCAGTACTTC.

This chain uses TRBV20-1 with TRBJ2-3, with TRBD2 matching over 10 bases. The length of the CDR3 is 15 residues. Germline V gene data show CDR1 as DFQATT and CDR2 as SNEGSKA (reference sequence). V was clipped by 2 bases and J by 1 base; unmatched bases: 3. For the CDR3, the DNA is TGCAGTGCTAGACGCCTAGCGGGAGGCACAGATACGCAGTATTTT. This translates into CSARRLAGGTDTQYF.

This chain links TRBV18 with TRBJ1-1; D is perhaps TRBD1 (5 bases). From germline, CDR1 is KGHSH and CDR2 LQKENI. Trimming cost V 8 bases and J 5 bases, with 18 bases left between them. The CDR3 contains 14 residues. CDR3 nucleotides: TGTGCCAGCCGAGGTGGGGGTATGGTGACTGAAGCTTTCTTT. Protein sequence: CASRGGGMVTEAFF.

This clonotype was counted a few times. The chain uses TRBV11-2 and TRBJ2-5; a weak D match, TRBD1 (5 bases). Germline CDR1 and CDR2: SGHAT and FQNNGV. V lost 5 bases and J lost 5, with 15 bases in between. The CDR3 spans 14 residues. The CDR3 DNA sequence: TGTGCCAGCAGCGTGCCAGGGTACGGGGAGACCCAGTACTTC. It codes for CASSVPGYGETQYF.

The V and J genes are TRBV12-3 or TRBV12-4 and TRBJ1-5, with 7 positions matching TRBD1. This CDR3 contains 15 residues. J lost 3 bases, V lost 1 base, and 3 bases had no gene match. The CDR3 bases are TGTGCCAGCAGTTTAGGGGACAGCCCCAATCAGCCCCAGCATTTT. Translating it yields CASSLGDSPNQPQHF.